This TCR beta chain was captured by sequencing in a study of siplizumab effects on memory and regulatory T cells (dated by TCRdb to between 2017 and 2020). With regard to the full study: The study looked at the effect of siplizumab, an anti-CD2 antibody, on alloreactive T-cell subsets in allogeneic mixed lymphocyte reactions made from human PBMCs. Study-wide findings and limitations: Because sequences below about 10^-5 frequency were poorly captured, only a minor fraction of alloreactive clones could be mapped to unstimulated subsets. Compared with memory T cells, unstimulated naive T cells appeared more diverse, and naive cells seemed to make a substantial contribution to the alloresponse. The cumulative frequency of alloreactive sequences that could be traced back to unstimulated CD4+ memory T cells was significantly reduced by siplizumab. Whether proliferating Tregs from siplizumab cultures were suppressive was not functionally confirmed. About 75-95% of proliferating CD4+ or CD8+ clones could not be given a naive or memory phenotype. Among mappable alloreactive CD4+ clones, an average Treg-derived fraction of 68.8% was observed with siplizumab, compared with more than 25% in control reactions.

Library preparation employed the immunoSEQ multiplex PCR assay. Each sample had some 10^5 TCR templates assayed by the deep sequencing platform. Genomic DNA extracted from sorted T cells was the material used for TCRbeta CDR3 sequencing. The original pipeline was this. The R programming language was used for clonal analysis of TCRbeta CDR3 data. Unstimulated samples were compared with post-reaction CFSE-low samples to define alloreactive CD4+ and CD8+ clones. Alloreactive CD4+ clones were assigned to regulatory or non-regulatory origin by matching sequences to sorted unstimulated Treg and non-Treg repertoires. This immuneACCESS table, as held by TCRdb, lists in-frame sequences with V and J called but not all clones. Of the missing ones, under half trace to an unresolved V gene in checked studies; the others have no known cause. From that table come the V and J calls and clone size; the DNA was used to work out D and trimming. This sample is represented by about 56,000 clones; less than 98% of them were singletons. The top ten clonotypes cover less than 1.1% of the sample.

A word on this clone: Its antigen target is currently unknown. The input lacks base qualities; no much larger clone sits a single base away.

In addition, sequencing in three donor pairs included unstimulated CD8+ effector memory subsets alongside CD4+ naive, CD8+ naive, CD8+ TEMRA and CD4+ memory subsets. Sorted unstimulated T cells, along with proliferating T cells recovered from mixed lymphocyte reactions, underwent TCRbeta CDR3 sequencing. Fresh whole blood from nine to eleven HLA-typed healthy donors was used to isolate PBMCs. From V the trimming removes 4 bases and from J it removes 2 bases, while the gene matches leave 4 bases of the junction unaccounted for. CDR3 length: 15 amino acids, cysteine to phenylalanine. The only DNA kept is the CDR3, 45 bases in frame from the first base. From a lookup of the germline V gene, CDR1 and CDR2 are MGHRA and YSYEKL.

The sequenced sample was naive CD8+ T cells sorted from blood. This specimen's cell subset or site label, interpreted: unstimulated naive T cells. The sequence was collected from a human donor in good health. The chain uses TRBV4-1 and TRBJ2-3, with 9 middle bases fitting TRBD2. The sequenced DNA: TGCGCCAGCAGCCCGACTAGCGGTATCACAGATACGCAGTATTTT. Translated, it reads CASSPTSGITDTQYF.